The rows below give T cell receptor beta chains drawn from one sample of a study of cytotoxic CD8 clonotypes in ibrutinib-treated CLL. TCRdb's copy holds only in-frame clones and misses some; the assay was immunoSEQ multiplex PCR. The sample shows about 150,000 clones, 60% to 85% of them seen only once. The sample in question was PBMCs, obtained after 24 months of ibrutinib treatment. The source of these receptors is a human donor with chronic lymphocytic leukemia. Both conserved end residues are part of each CDR3. The D gene is left open where the match is weak. Size tells how often a clone was seen (once, few, many) or the class of an expanded clone, and some rows leave it out.

D gene	V gene	clone size	J gene	CDR3 protein	CDR3 DNA
-	TRBV29-1	-	TRBJ1-3	CSGATGISGNTIYF	TGCAGCGGCGCGACAGGTATCTCTGGAAACACCATATATTTT
TRBD2	TRBV18	-	TRBJ2-7	CASRGGLEQYF	TGTGCCAGTCGGGGGGGCCTGGAGCAGTACTTC
-	TRBV5-1	-	TRBJ2-5	CASSLRPQETQYF	TGCGCCAGCAGCTTGCGGCCCCAAGAGACCCAGTACTTC
-	TRBV28	few	TRBJ1-2	CASSSPLQGLYGYTF	TGTGCCAGCAGTTCCCCCCTACAGGGCCTCTATGGCTACACCTTC
-	TRBV7-2	few	TRBJ1-5	CASSLGGGLGQPQHF	TGTGCCAGCAGCTTAGGGGGGGGCCTTGGTCAGCCCCAGCATTTT
-	TRBV5-1	-	TRBJ2-3	CAGSEGGTDTQYF	TGCGCCGGATCCGAGGGGGGCACAGATACGCAGTATTTT
TRBD1	TRBV5-1	-	TRBJ1-1	CASSQGVNTEAFF	TGCGCCAGCAGCCAGGGGGTGAACACTGAAGCTTTCTTT
TRBD2	TRBV30	-	TRBJ2-1	CAWRVPGLALDEQFF	TGTGCCTGGAGGGTCCCGGGACTAGCGCTAGATGAGCAGTTCTTC
-	TRBV9	-	TRBJ1-1	CASSVDGRQAFF	TGTGCCAGCAGCGTAGATGGCAGACAAGCTTTCTTT
-	TRBV5-1	-	TRBJ2-2	CASSLVEPNTGELFF	TGCGCCAGCAGCTTGGTGGAACCGAACACCGGGGAGCTGTTTTTT
-	TRBV7-2	-	TRBJ2-7	CASSGQDGNYEQYF	TGTGCCAGCAGCGGTCAGGACGGAAACTACGAGCAGTACTTC
-	TRBV30	-	TRBJ1-1	CAWSGARGAFF	TGTGCCTGGAGTGGCGCCCGGGGAGCTTTCTTT
-	TRBV19	-	TRBJ2-4	CASSIGGAPGNIQYF	TGTGCCAGTAGTATTGGCGGGGCCCCGGGAAACATTCAGTACTTC
TRBD1	TRBV29-1	-	TRBJ2-3	CSAYRGDTQYF	TGCAGCGCCTACAGGGGGGATACGCAGTATTTT
TRBD2	TRBV7-2	few	TRBJ2-5	CASSPQRGGGETQYF	TGTGCCAGCAGCCCCCAGCGGGGGGGCGGGGAGACCCAGTACTTC
-	TRBV11-1	-	TRBJ2-2	CASSTPMGDTGELFF	TGTGCCAGCAGCACACCTATGGGGGACACCGGGGAGCTGTTTTTT
TRBD1	TRBV18	-	TRBJ1-5	CASSRQRQGTSQPQHF	TGTGCCAGCTCAAGACAACGACAGGGGACTAGTCAGCCCCAGCATTTT
TRBD2	TRBV18	-	TRBJ2-1	CASSPRGGEQFF	TGTGCCAGCTCCCCCCGGGGGGGTGAGCAGTTCTTC
TRBD1	TRBV5-1	-	TRBJ2-7	CASSSGQGGYEQYF	TGCGCCAGCAGCTCCGGACAGGGAGGCTACGAGCAGTACTTC
-	TRBV7-2	-	TRBJ2-1	CASSSVAEQFF	TGTGCCAGCAGCTCGGTTGCGGAGCAGTTCTTC
-	TRBV9	-	TRBJ1-3	CASSPMGAVGNTIYF	TGTGCCAGCAGCCCAATGGGGGCGGTTGGAAACACCATATATTTT
-	TRBV19	-	TRBJ1-2	CASSIGAGPYGYTF	TGTGCCAGTAGTATAGGCGCCGGACCCTATGGCTACACCTTC
-	TRBV7-2	-	TRBJ1-2	CASSLAGVGYGYTF	TGTGCCAGCAGCTTAGCAGGGGTTGGCTATGGCTACACCTTC
-	TRBV15	-	TRBJ1-6	CATSGLRNSPLHF	TGTGCCACCAGCGGACTGAGAAATTCACCCCTCCACTTT
TRBD1	TRBV6-1	-	TRBJ1-4	CASSPEGQRELFF	TGTGCCAGCAGCCCCGAGGGACAGCGGGAACTGTTTTTT
-	TRBV28	-	TRBJ2-4	CATTEATAKNIQYF	TGTGCCACGACCGAGGCGACAGCCAAAAACATTCAGTACTTC
-	TRBV7-8	-	TRBJ2-3	CASSLYTGPDTQYF	TGTGCCAGCAGCTTGTACACGGGACCAGATACGCAGTATTTT
-	TRBV11-2	few	TRBJ2-3	CASSLERGRGKADTQYF	TGTGCCAGCAGCTTAGAGAGGGGGCGGGGGAAAGCAGATACGCAGTATTTT
-	TRBV25-1	few	TRBJ2-7	CASSEYGQGRNEQYF	TGTGCCAGCAGTGAATACGGGCAGGGCAGGAACGAGCAGTACTTC
-	TRBV9	-	TRBJ2-1	CASSVGGPPNEQFF	TGTGCCAGCAGCGTTGGGGGGCCCCCTAATGAGCAGTTCTTC
-	TRBV9	-	TRBJ1-6	CASSPRGPNSYNSPLHF	TGTGCCAGCAGCCCCCGGGGCCCCAACTCCTATAATTCACCCCTCCACTTT
TRBD2	TRBV5-4	-	TRBJ2-7	CASSPRGGEQYF	TGTGCCAGCAGCCCGCGGGGGGGCGAGCAGTACTTC
-	TRBV29-1	-	TRBJ2-2	CSVDRRGAGELFF	TGCAGCGTTGACAGAAGGGGGGCCGGGGAGCTGTTTTTT
TRBD1	TRBV11-3	few	TRBJ1-1	CASSLTGGTEAFF	TGTGCCAGCAGCCTTACAGGGGGCACTGAAGCTTTCTTT
TRBD2	TRBV5-4	once	TRBJ2-3	CASTGTSGTTGTDTQYF	TGTGCCAGCACCGGGACCAGCGGGACCACCGGCACAGATACGCAGTATTTT
TRBD1	TRBV9	-	TRBJ1-6	CASSRDRNSPLHF	TGTGCCAGCAGCCGGGACAGGAATTCACCCCTCCACTTT
-	TRBV18	-	TRBJ1-6	CASSPTGQGTSPLHF	TGTGCCAGCTCCCCGACGGGGCAGGGGACATCACCCCTCCACTTT
-	TRBV7-8	once	TRBJ2-7	CASSLVQGAYEQYF	TGTGCCAGCAGCTTAGTTCAGGGAGCTTACGAGCAGTACTTC
-	TRBV18	-	TRBJ2-1	CASSRGDIASQFF	TGTGCCAGCTCACGCGGGGACATCGCGTCCCAGTTCTTC
-	TRBV7-2	-	TRBJ1-2	CASSLGGQVYGYTF	TGTGCCAGCAGCTTAGGTGGGCAGGTTTATGGCTACACCTTC
TRBD2	TRBV5-1	-	TRBJ2-3	CASSPLAGGPDTQYF	TGCGCCAGCAGCCCGCTAGCGGGAGGACCAGATACGCAGTATTTT
-	TRBV25-1	few	TRBJ2-7	CASTGRHYEQYF	TGTGCCAGCACGGGACGGCATTACGAGCAGTACTTC
-	TRBV5-1	-	TRBJ1-5	CASSLHPPGAISNQPQHF	TGCGCCAGCAGCTTGCACCCCCCGGGGGCGATAAGCAATCAGCCCCAGCATTTT
-	TRBV18	-	TRBJ1-1	CASSPRQANTEAFF	TGTGCCAGCTCCCCCCGCCAGGCGAACACTGAAGCTTTCTTT
-	TRBV5-1	-	TRBJ1-1	CASSLAASDTEAFF	TGCGCCAGCAGCTTGGCTGCCAGCGACACTGAAGCTTTCTTT
-	TRBV27	few	TRBJ1-1	CASSFEGPGNTEAFF	TGTGCCAGCAGTTTTGAAGGCCCTGGGAACACTGAAGCTTTCTTT
-	TRBV11-2	-	TRBJ2-7	CASSEGGAAYEQYF	TGTGCCAGCAGCGAAGGGGGGGCGGCCTACGAGCAGTACTTC
TRBD2	TRBV4-2	-	TRBJ2-3	CASSGRAGVGDTQYF	TGTGCCAGCAGCGGGCGAGCGGGAGTTGGAGATACGCAGTATTTT
-	TRBV18	-	TRBJ1-3	CASSPGAGAAGNTIYF	TGTGCCAGCTCACCAGGGGCAGGGGCAGCTGGAAACACCATATATTTT
-	TRBV11-2	-	TRBJ1-5	CASSLGHMNQPQHF	TGTGCCAGCAGCTTAGGGCATATGAATCAGCCCCAGCATTTT
-	TRBV14	-	TRBJ2-6	CASSPRAGANVLTF	TGTGCCAGCAGCCCCAGAGCTGGGGCCAACGTCCTGACTTTC